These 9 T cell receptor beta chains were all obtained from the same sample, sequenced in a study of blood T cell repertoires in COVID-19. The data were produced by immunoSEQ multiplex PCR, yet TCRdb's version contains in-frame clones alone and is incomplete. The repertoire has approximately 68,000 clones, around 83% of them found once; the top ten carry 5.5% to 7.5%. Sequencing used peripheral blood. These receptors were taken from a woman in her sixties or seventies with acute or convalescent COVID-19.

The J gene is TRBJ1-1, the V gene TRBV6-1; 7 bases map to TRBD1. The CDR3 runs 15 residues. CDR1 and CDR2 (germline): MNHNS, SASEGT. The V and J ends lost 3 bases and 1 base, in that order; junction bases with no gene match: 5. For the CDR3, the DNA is TGTGCCAGCAGTGATGAGGGGGCGCAGAACACTGAAGCTTTCTTT. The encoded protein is CASSDEGAQNTEAFF.

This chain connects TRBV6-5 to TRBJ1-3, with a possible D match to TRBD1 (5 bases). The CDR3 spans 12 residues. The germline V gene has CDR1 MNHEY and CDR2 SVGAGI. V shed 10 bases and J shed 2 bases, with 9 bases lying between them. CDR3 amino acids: CATSDTGNTIYF. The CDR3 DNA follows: TGTGCCACCTCGGACACTGGAAACACCATATATTTT.

CDR3 loop: CASSQSAPGTGGGLTEAFF. DNA of the CDR3: TGTGCCAGCAGCCAATCCGCTCCCGGGACAGGGGGCGGATTGACTGAAGCTTTCTTT. The J gene is TRBJ1-1, the V gene TRBV3-1 (or the pseudogene TRBV3-2); TRBD1 aligns across 12 bases. CDR1 LGHDT and CDR2 YNNKEL come from the germline V gene (reference sequence). The V and J ends lost 2 bases and 5 bases, in that order; junction bases with no gene match: 15. The CDR3 totals 19 residues.

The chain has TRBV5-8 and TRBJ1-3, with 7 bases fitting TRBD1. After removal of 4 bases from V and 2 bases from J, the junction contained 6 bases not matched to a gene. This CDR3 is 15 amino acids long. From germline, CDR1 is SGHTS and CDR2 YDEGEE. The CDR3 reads CASSGAGTAGNTIYF. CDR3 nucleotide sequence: TGTGCCAGCAGCGGCGCCGGGACAGCTGGAAACACCATATATTTT.

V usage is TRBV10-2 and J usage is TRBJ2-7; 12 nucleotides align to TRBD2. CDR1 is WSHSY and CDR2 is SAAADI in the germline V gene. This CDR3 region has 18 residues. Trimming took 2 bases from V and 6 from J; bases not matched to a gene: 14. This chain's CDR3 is CASSEPARLAGDGPEQYF. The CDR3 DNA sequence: TGCGCCAGCAGTGAGCCCGCGCGACTAGCGGGGGATGGTCCCGAGCAGTACTTC.

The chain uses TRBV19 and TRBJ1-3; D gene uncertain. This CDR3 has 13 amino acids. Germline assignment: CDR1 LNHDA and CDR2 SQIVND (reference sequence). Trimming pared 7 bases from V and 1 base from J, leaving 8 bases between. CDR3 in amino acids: CASIAVSGNTIYF. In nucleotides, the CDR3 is TGTGCCAGTATAGCGGTATCTGGAAACACCATATATTTT.

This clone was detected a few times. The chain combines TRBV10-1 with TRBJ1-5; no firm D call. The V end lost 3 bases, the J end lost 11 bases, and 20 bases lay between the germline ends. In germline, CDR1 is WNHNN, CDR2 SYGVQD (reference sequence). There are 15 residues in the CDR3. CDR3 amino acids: CASSDGRYGVLAQHF. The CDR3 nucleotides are TGCGCCAGCAGTGATGGCAGGTACGGGGTATTGGCCCAGCATTTT.

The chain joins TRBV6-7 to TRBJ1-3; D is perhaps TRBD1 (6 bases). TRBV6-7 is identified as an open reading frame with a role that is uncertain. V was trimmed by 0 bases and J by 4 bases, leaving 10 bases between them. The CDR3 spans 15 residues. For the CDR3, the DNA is TGTGCCAGCAGTTACTCGAGGGGGACGGGAAACACCATATATTTT. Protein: CASSYSRGTGNTIYF.

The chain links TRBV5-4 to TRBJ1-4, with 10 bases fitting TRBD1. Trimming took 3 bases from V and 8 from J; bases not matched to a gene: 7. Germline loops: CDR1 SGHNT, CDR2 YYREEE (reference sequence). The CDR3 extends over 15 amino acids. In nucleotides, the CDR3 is TGTGCCAGCAGCTCTTACGGACAGGGGGTGGAAAAACTGTTTTTT. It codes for CASSSYGQGVEKLFF.